The clone carrying this T cell receptor (beta chain) showed up many times. The antigen remains undetermined. The data belong to a study of T cell repertoires in cytomegalovirus infection. Study in general: Indicated by public TCR beta signatures were CMV infection and matching HLA type. Study-wide results and caveats: Ex vivo responses were dominated by HLA-C-restricted CMV-specific TCR beta clonotypes.

MiXCR was run by TCRdb on the reads, yielding one entry per CDR3 protein. The profile shows around 70,000 distinct CDR3 sequences, 4% of them singletons. Trimming cost V 5 bases and J 12 bases; bases outside gene matches: 13. The CDR3 contains 15 residues. Germline V lookup: CDR1 SGHTA, CDR2 FQGNSA. Sequences were obtained from PBMCs. V and J are TRBV7-2 and TRBJ1-6; the match to TRBD1 covers 7 bases. The receptor comes from a human donor in good health (CMV status not recorded). Some clones in this sample may be carry-over from other donors' samples. The CDR3 region has the DNA TGTGCCAGCAGCCGCGCCGGACAGGTCACTCGACCCCTCCACTTT. This sequence encodes CASSRAGQVTRPLHF.